This T cell receptor beta chain originates from a study of shared clonotypes between healthy human individuals. Study results and limitations: In general, naive subsets displayed greater estimated richness than memory subsets did.

With regard to this clone: What it recognizes is unknown.

Generated by immunoSEQ multiplex PCR, the TCRdb table keeps only in-frame clones and is missing some. The table lists 740,000 or so clones, 73% of them singletons, with around 1.8% in the top ten. The CDR3 spans 15 residues. In germline, CDR1 is MNHNS, CDR2 SASEGT. Germline trimming cut 7 bases from V and 5 bases from J; bases unmatched to any gene: 7. Sequencing used memory CD4+ T cells sorted from blood. Regarding subset: CD45RA-negative fraction. The sequence derives from a woman in her twenties or thirties in good health. The rearrangement joins TRBV6-1 to TRBJ2-1; TRBD2 aligns across 11 bases. The CDR3 spells CASISGTSGNNEQFF. Written as DNA, the CDR3 is TGTGCCAGCATTTCCGGGACTAGCGGTAACAATGAGCAGTTCTTC.